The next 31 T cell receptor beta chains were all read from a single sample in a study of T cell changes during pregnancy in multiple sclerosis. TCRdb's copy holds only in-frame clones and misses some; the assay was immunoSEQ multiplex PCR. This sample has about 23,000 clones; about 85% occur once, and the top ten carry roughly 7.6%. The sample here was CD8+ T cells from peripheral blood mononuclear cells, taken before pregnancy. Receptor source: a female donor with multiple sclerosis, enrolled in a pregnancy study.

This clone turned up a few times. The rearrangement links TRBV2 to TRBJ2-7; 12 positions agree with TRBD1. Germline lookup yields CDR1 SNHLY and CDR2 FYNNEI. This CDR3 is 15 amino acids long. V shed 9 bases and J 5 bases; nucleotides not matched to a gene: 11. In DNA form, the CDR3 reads TGTGCCAGTATCTTGCCGGGACAGGGGGCCCACGAGCAGTACTTC. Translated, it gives CASILPGQGAHEQYF.

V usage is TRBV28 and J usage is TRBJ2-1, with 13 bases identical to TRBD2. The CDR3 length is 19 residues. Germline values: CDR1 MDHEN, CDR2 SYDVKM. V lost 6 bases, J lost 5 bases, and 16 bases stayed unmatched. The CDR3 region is CASRPQGAPGTSGNNEQFF. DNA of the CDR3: TGTGCCAGCAGACCGCAGGGGGCGCCGGGGACTAGCGGGAACAATGAGCAGTTCTTC. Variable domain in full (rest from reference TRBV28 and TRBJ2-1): DVKVTQSSRYLVKRTGEKVFLECVQDMDHENMFWYRQDPGLGLRLIYFSYDVKMKEKGDIPEGYSVSREKKERFSLILESASTNQTSMYLCASRPQGAPGTSGNNEQFFGPGTRLTVL.

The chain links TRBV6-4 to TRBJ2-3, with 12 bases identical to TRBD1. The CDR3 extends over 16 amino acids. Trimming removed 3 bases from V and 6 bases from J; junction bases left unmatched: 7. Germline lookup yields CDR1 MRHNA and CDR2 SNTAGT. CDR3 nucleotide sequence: TGTGCCAGCAGTGAAGGGTGGGGACAGGGGGCCGATACGCAGTATTTT. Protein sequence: CASSEGWGQGADTQYF.

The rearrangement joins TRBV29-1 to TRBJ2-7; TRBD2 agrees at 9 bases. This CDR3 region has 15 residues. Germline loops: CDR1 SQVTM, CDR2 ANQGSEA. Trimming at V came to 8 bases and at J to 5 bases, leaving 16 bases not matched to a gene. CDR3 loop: CSSSNVIAGVNEQYF. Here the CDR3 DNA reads TGCAGCTCATCGAACGTAATAGCGGGAGTCAACGAGCAGTACTTC.

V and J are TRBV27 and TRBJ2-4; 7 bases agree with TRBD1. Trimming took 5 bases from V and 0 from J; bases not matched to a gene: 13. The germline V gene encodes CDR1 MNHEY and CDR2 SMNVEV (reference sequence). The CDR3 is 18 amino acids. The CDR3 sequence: CASSQTGTAKRAKNIQYF. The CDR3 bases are TGTGCCAGCAGTCAAACCGGGACAGCTAAGCGAGCCAAAAACATTCAGTACTTC.

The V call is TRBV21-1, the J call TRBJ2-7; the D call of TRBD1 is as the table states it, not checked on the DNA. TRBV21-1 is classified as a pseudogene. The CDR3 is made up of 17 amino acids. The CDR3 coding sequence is TGTGCCAGCAGCAGGCACCTCGGGGGACAGGGGGCCTACGAGCAGTACTTC. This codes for CASSRHLGGQGAYEQYF.

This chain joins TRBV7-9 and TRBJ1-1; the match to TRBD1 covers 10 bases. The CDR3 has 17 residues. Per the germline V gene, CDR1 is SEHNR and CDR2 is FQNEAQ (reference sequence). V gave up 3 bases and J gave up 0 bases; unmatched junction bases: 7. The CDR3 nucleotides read TGTGCCAGCAGCTTCCCGACAGGGGGCAATTTGAACACTGAAGCTTTCTTT. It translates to CASSFPTGGNLNTEAFF.

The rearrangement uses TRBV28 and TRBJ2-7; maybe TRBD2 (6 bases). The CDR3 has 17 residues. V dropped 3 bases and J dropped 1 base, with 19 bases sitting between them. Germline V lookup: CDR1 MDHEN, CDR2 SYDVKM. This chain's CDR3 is CASSFWRDKVFSYEQYF. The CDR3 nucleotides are TGTGCCAGCAGTTTTTGGCGGGATAAGGTGTTTTCCTACGAGCAGTACTTC.

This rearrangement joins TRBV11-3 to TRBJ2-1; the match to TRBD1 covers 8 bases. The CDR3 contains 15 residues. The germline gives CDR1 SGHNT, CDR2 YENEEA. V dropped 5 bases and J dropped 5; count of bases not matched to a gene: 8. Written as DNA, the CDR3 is TGTGCCAGCAGCCCGTGGACAGGGAATGACAATGAGCAGTTCTTC. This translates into CASSPWTGNDNEQFF. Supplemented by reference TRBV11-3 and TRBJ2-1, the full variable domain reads EAGVVQSPRYKIIEKKQPVAFWCNPISGHNTLYWYLQNLGQGPELLIRYENEEAVDDSQLPKDRFSAERLKGVDSTLKIQPAELGDSAVYLCASSPWTGNDNEQFFGPGTRLTVL.

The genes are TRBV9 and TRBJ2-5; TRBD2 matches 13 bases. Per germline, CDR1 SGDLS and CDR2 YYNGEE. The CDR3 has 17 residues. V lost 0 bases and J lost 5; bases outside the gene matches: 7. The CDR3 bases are TGTGCCAGCAGCGTAGAAGGACTAGCGGGAGTTTTGGAGACCCAGTACTTC. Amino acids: CASSVEGLAGVLETQYF.

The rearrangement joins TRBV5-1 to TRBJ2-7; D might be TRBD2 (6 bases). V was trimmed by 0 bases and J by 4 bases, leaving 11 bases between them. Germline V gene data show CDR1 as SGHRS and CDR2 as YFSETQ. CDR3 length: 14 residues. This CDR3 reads CASSLGSGRYEQYF. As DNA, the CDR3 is TGCGCCAGCAGCTTGGGCTCCGGGAGATACGAGCAGTACTTC. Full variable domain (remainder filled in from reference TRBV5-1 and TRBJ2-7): KAGVTQTPRYLIKTRGQQVTLSCSPISGHRSVSWYQQTPGQGLQFLFEYFSETQRNKGNFPGRFSGRQFSNSRSEMNVSTLELGDSALYLCASSLGSGRYEQYFGPGTRLTVT.

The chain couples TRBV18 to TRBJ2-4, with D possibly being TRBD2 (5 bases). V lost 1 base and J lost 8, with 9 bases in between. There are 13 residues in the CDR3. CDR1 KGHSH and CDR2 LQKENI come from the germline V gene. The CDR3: CASSPLIGDIQYF. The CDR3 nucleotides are TGTGCCAGCTCACCACTTATCGGGGACATTCAGTACTTC.

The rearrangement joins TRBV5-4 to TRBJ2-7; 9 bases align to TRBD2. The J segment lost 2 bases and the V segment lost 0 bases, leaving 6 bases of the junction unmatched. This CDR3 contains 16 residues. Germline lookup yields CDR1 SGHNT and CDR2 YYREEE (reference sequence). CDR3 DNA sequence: TGTGCCAGCAGCTTGGCCCTAGCGGGAAGGACCTACGAGCAGTACTTC. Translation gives CASSLALAGRTYEQYF.

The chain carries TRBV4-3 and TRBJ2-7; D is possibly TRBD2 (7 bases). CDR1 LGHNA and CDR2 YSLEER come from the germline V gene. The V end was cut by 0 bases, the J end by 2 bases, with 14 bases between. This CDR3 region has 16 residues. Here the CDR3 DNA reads TGCGCCAGCAGCCAAGATAAGGCGGGGGCGACCTACGAGCAGTACTTC. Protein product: CASSQDKAGATYEQYF.

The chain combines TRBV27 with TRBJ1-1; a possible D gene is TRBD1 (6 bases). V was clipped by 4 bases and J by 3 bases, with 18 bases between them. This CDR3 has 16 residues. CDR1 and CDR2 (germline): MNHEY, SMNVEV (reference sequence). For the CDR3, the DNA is TGTGCCAGCAGTTGGGGTACTCGGAAGGGGGACACTGAAGCTTTCTTT. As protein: CASSWGTRKGDTEAFF.

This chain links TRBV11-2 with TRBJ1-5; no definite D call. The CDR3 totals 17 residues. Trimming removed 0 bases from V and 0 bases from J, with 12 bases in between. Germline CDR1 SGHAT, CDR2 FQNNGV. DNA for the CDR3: TGTGCCAGCAGCTTAGATAGCAGCTCCTATAGCAATCAGCCCCAGCATTTT. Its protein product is CASSLDSSSYSNQPQHF.

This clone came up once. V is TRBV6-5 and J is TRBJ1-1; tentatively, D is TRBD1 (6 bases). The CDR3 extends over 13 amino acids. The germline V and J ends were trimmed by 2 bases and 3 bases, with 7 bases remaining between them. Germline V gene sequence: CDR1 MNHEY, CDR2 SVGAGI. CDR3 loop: CASSYEGDTEAFF. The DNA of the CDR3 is TGTGCCAGCAGTTACGAGGGGGACACTGAAGCTTTCTTT.

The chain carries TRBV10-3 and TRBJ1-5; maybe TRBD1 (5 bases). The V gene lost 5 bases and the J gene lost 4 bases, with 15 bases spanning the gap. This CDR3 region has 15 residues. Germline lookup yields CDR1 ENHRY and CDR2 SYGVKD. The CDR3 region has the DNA TGTGCCATCAGTCACGGGGGGGAGACGAATCAGCCCCAGCATTTT. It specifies CAISHGGETNQPQHF.

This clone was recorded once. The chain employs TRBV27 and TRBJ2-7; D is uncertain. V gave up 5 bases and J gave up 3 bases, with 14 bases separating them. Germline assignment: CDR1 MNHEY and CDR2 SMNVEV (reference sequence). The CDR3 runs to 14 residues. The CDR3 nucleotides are TGTGCCAGCAGTGTAGCCCGGAAGCTCTACGAGCAGTACTTC. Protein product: CASSVARKLYEQYF.

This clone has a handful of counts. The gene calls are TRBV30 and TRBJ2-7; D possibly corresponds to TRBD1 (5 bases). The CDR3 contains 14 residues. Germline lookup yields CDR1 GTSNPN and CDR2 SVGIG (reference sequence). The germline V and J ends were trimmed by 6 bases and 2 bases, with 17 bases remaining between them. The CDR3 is CACLDQGKAYEQYF. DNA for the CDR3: TGTGCCTGCTTAGACCAGGGTAAGGCCTACGAGCAGTACTTC.

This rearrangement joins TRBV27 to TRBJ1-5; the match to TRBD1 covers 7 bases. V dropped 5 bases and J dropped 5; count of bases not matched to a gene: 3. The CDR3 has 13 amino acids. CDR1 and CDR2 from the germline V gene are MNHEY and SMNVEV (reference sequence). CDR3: CASSLGTDQPQHF. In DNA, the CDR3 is TGTGCCAGCAGTCTAGGGACAGATCAGCCCCAGCATTTT.

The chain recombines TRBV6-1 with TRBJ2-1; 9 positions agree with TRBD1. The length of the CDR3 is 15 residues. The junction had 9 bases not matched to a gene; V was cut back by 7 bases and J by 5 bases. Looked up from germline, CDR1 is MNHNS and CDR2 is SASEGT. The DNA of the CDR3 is TGTGCCAGCAACCCATGGACAGGGGCTAACAATGAGCAGTTCTTC. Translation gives CASNPWTGANNEQFF.

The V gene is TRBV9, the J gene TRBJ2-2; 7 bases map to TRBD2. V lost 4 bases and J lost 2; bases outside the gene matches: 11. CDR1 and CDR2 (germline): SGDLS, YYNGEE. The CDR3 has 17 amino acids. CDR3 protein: CASSTPVGGGNTGELFF. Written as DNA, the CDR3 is TGTGCCAGCAGCACTCCGGTGGGCGGGGGAAACACCGGGGAGCTGTTTTTT.

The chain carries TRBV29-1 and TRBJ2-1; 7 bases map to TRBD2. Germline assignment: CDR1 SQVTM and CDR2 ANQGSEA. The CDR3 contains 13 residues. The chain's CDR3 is CSMGGGSYNEQFF. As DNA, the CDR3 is TGCAGTATGGGGGGAGGGAGCTACAATGAGCAGTTCTTC.

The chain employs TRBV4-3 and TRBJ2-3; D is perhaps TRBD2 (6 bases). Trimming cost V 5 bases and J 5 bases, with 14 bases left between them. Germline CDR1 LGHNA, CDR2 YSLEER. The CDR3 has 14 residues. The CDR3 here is CASSGRDLQDTQYF. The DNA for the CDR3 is TGCGCCAGCAGCGGTCGGGACTTACAAGATACGCAGTATTTT.

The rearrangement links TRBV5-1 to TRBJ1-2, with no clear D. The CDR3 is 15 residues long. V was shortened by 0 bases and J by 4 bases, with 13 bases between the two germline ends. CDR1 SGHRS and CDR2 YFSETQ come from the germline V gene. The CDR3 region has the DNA TGCGCCAGCAGCTTGGATTCCGGGTTCCTCTATGGCTACACCTTC. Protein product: CASSLDSGFLYGYTF. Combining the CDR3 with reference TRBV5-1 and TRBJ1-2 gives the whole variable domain KAGVTQTPRYLIKTRGQQVTLSCSPISGHRSVSWYQQTPGQGLQFLFEYFSETQRNKGNFPGRFSGRQFSNSRSEMNVSTLELGDSALYLCASSLDSGFLYGYTFGSGTRLTVV.

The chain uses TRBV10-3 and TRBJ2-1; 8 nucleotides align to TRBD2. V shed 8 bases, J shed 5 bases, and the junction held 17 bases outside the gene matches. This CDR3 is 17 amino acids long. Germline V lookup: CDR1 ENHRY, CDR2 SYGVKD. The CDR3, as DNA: TGTGCCATCGGAAAGCGGGAGATACCCAACGAGGACAATGAGCAGTTCTTC. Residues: CAIGKREIPNEDNEQFF.

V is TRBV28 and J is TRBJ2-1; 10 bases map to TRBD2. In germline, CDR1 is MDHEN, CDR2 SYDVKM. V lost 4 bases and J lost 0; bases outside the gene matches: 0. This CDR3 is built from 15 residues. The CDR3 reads CASSSSGSSYNEQFF. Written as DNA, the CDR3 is TGTGCCAGCAGTTCTAGCGGGAGCTCCTACAATGAGCAGTTCTTC.

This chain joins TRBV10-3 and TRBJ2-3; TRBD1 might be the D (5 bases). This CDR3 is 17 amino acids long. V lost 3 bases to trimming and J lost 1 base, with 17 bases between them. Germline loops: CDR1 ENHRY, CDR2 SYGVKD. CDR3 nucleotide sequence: TGTGCCATCAGTGAATGGGGAACAGGAACGGGCACAGATACGCAGTATTTT. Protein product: CAISEWGTGTGTDTQYF.

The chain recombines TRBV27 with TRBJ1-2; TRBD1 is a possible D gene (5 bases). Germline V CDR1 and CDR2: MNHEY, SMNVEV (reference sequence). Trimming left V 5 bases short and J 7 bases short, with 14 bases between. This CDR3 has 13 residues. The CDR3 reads CASSDSAGGGYTF. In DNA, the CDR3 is TGTGCCAGCAGTGACAGTGCCGGGGGTGGCTACACCTTC.

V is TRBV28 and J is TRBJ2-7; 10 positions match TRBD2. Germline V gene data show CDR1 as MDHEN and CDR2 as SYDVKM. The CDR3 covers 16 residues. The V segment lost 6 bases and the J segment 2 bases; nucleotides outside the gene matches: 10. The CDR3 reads CASSYQGLAKTYEQYF. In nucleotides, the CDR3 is TGTGCCAGCAGCTATCAGGGACTAGCGAAAACCTACGAGCAGTACTTC.